These T cell receptor beta chains were read from a single sample in a study of shared clonotypes between healthy human individuals. The method was immunoSEQ multiplex PCR; TCRdb's version includes in-frame clones alone and lacks a portion of them. Among more than 2,000,000 clones, about 92% were seen once, and the ten largest hold under 0.45%. Sequencing used naive CD4+ T cells from PBMCs. These receptors were collected from a man aged 18 to 29 in good health. Some clones in this sample may be carry-over from other donors' samples. The CDR3 runs from the conserved cysteine through the conserved F or W. A D gene is named only where the DNA matches it firmly. Size values are once, few and many counts, or a class for expanded clones, and some rows have none.

clone size	V gene	J gene	D gene	CDR3 length	CDR3 protein	CDR3 DNA
.	TRBV5-1	TRBJ2-5	TRBD2	17	CASSTGTSGRFQETQYF	TGCGCCAGCAGCACCGGGACTAGCGGGAGGTTCCAAGAGACCCAGTACTTC
once	TRBV27	TRBJ2-2	TRBD1	16	CASTRGQDSNTGELFF	TGTGCCAGCACCAGGGGACAGGACTCTAACACCGGGGAGCTGTTTTTT
.	TRBV7-2	TRBJ2-7	.	14	CASSLFWSSYEQYF	TGTGCCAGCAGCTTATTCTGGAGCTCCTACGAGCAGTACTTC
.	TRBV28	TRBJ1-1	.	14	CASSEQGVNTEAFF	TGTGCCAGCAGTGAACAGGGAGTGAACACTGAAGCTTTCTTT
.	TRBV7-6	TRBJ2-7	TRBD1	15	CASSLAQGARIEQYF	TGTGCCAGCAGCTTAGCTCAGGGGGCGAGGATCGAGCAGTACTTC
.	TRBV6-1	TRBJ2-7	TRBD1	15	CASSGSGQGPYEQYF	TGTGCCAGCAGTGGATCGGGACAGGGACCCTACGAGCAGTACTTC
.	TRBV11-2	TRBJ2-5	.	18	CASSLDWETRGRTGTQYF	TGTGCCAGCAGCTTAGATTGGGAGACGCGGGGCCGTACAGGGACCCAGTACTTC
.	TRBV19	TRBJ2-3	.	13	CASRGPGLGTQYF	TGTGCCAGTAGGGGACCTGGGCTAGGAACGCAGTATTTT
.	TRBV7-6	TRBJ2-5	TRBD1	15	CASSSPDRAQETQYF	TGTGCCAGCAGCTCTCCGGACAGGGCCCAAGAGACCCAGTACTTC
.	TRBV29-1	TRBJ2-1	TRBD2	15	CSVARGSTGYNEQFF	TGCAGCGTTGCTCGCGGGAGTACGGGTTACAATGAGCAGTTCTTC
once	TRBV7-2	TRBJ2-1	TRBD2	13	CASSLEAGGRQFF	TGTGCCAGCAGCTTGGAAGCGGGGGGTCGGCAGTTCTTC
.	TRBV11-2	TRBJ2-3	.	14	CASSLGGAGNTQYF	TGTGCCAGCAGCTTAGGGGGGGCTGGGAATACGCAGTATTTT
.	TRBV2	TRBJ2-7	.	12	CASREQGLEQYF	TGTGCCAGCAGAGAACAGGGCCTCGAGCAGTACTTC
.	TRBV6-1	TRBJ1-3	.	14	CASSETGLKNTIYF	TGTGCCAGCAGTGAAACCGGTTTAAAAAACACCATATATTTT
.	TRBV18	TRBJ1-2	TRBD1	14	CASSAPGTGVGYTF	TGTGCCAGCTCAGCCCCCGGGACAGGGGTCGGCTACACCTTC
.	TRBV18	TRBJ1-1	TRBD1	15	CASSPVGGTGYEAFF	TGTGCCAGCTCACCAGTCGGCGGGACAGGCTATGAAGCTTTCTTT
once	TRBV4-1	TRBJ2-7	TRBD1	15	CASSQGGGIGSEQYF	TGCGCCAGCAGCCAAGGAGGGGGCATCGGAAGCGAGCAGTACTTC
.	TRBV19	TRBJ1-2	.	12	CASKADGYGYTF	TGTGCCAGTAAAGCCGACGGCTATGGCTACACCTTC
once	TRBV5-1	TRBJ2-7	TRBD1	14	CASSFGTGIYEQYF	TGCGCCAGCAGCTTTGGGACAGGGATTTACGAGCAGTACTTC
.	TRBV14	TRBJ2-5	TRBD2	17	CASSPTNELAGRETQYF	TGTGCCAGCAGTCCAACAAACGAACTAGCGGGAAGAGAGACCCAGTACTTC
once	TRBV7-8	TRBJ1-5	.	15	CASSRQGGGNQPQHF	TGTGCCAGCAGCCGTCAGGGAGGGGGCAATCAGCCCCAGCATTTT
.	TRBV28	TRBJ1-5	.	17	CASSPGGGGYSNQPQHF	TGTGCCAGCAGTCCCGGGGGGGGAGGCTATAGCAATCAGCCCCAGCATTTT
.	TRBV19	TRBJ2-1	.	16	CASTGRRRETQGGQFF	TGTGCCAGTACCGGACGTCGCAGAGAAACCCAAGGCGGGCAGTTCTTC
.	TRBV28	TRBJ2-2	.	14	CASSLGTIPGELFF	TGTGCCAGCAGTTTGGGGACCATACCCGGGGAGCTGTTTTTT
.	TRBV7-3	TRBJ1-2	TRBD1	15	CASSLSGQGNYGYTF	TGTGCCAGCAGCCTATCGGGACAGGGCAACTATGGCTACACCTTC
.	TRBV30	TRBJ1-5	TRBD1	12	CAWDRGDQPQHF	TGTGCCTGGGACAGGGGAGATCAGCCCCAGCATTTT
.	TRBV11-2	TRBJ2-1	TRBD2	16	CASSLGLVRESYEQFF	TGTGCCAGCAGCCTAGGACTAGTGCGGGAGAGCTATGAGCAGTTCTTC
.	TRBV28	TRBJ1-4	TRBD1	15	CASRGKQGAGEKLFF	TGTGCCAGCAGGGGAAAACAGGGGGCCGGGGAAAAACTGTTTTTT
.	TRBV6-5	TRBJ1-1	.	13	CASSYDLNTEAFF	TGTGCCAGCAGTTACGACCTGAACACTGAAGCTTTCTTT
.	TRBV28	TRBJ2-3	.	15	CASTRYGGGTDTQYF	TGTGCCAGCACCCGGTACGGCGGGGGCACGGATACGCAGTATTTT
.	TRBV28	TRBJ1-1	.	15	CASSSPTTGIHGAFF	TGTGCCAGCAGTTCCCCAACCACAGGGATACATGGAGCTTTCTTT
.	TRBV18	TRBJ2-5	.	12	CASSKIQETQYF	TGTGCCAGCTCCAAGATCCAAGAGACCCAGTACTTC
.	TRBV5-4	TRBJ1-2	TRBD1	15	CASSPGGGQGYGYTF	TGTGCCAGCAGCCCTGGGGGGGGACAGGGTTATGGCTACACCTTC
.	TRBV20-1	TRBJ2-7	.	11	CSAISAYEQYF	TGCAGTGCTATTTCAGCCTACGAGCAGTACTTC
.	TRBV7-3	TRBJ2-2	TRBD1	17	CASSIIMGQLNTGELFF	TGTGCCAGCAGCATAATAATGGGACAGTTGAACACCGGGGAGCTGTTTTTT
.	TRBV9	TRBJ1-3	.	13	CASSGAGGETIYF	TGTGCCAGCAGCGGTGCTGGGGGGGAGACCATATATTTT
.	TRBV4-3	TRBJ2-3	TRBD2	17	CASSQDPGLAGGYTQYF	TGCGCCAGCAGCCAAGACCCGGGACTAGCGGGGGGATATACGCAGTATTTT
.	TRBV28	TRBJ2-5	TRBD2	15	CASSLRTSGQETQYF	TGTGCCAGCAGCCTGCGGACTAGCGGGCAAGAGACCCAGTACTTC
.	TRBV19	TRBJ2-1	TRBD2	14	CASSRGGEFNEQFF	TGTGCCAGTAGTAGGGGAGGGGAGTTCAATGAGCAGTTCTTC
.	TRBV6-5	TRBJ2-2	TRBD2	15	CASRLLAGTTGELFF	TGTGCCAGCAGACTACTAGCGGGGACCACCGGGGAGCTGTTTTTT